The source of this T cell receptor beta chain is a study of blood T cell repertoires in COVID-19. The table came from immunoSEQ multiplex PCR; TCRdb's copy has only in-frame clones and leaves some out. The table records under 60,000 clones, approximately 80% of them present only once. The sequencing input was peripheral blood. The sequence came from a man in his 70s with acute or convalescent COVID-19.

The CDR3 sequence: CASSYGQEGYGYTF. The DNA for the CDR3 is TGTGCCAGCAGTTACGGACAGGAGGGCTATGGCTACACCTTC. The rearrangement links TRBV6-2 or TRBV6-3 to TRBJ1-2; TRBD1 matches at 7 bases. With V trimmed by 2 bases and J by 4 bases, 4 bases remained unmatched. Germline V gene sequence: CDR1 MNHEY, CDR2 SVGEGT. The CDR3 consists of 14 residues.